Following are 13 T cell receptor beta chains from one sample sequenced in a study of regulatory T cells in long-lasting Graves disease. Through Arm-PCR of CDR3 regions and iRepertoire HTBI primers, TCR beta libraries were built. One entry per CDR3 protein, called by TCRdb with MiXCR from the multiplex PCR reads. The data hold about 500,000 distinct CDR3 sequences, with about a sixth observed a single time. The time point here: newly diagnosed GD, antithyroid drugs for less than 3 months. RNA isolated from PBMCs was used to make the TCR library. These records were also assigned to another study, of T cells in Graves' hyperthyroidism and ophthalmopathy.

The sequences come from peripheral blood mononuclear cells (PBMCs), collected at new diagnosis, from a patient treated with antithyroid drugs. The receptor source for this set is a man in his forties with Graves disease.

This clonotype was detected ten times or more. The chain uses TRBV7-2 and TRBJ2-7; D gene unclear. Per the germline V gene, CDR1 is SGHTA and CDR2 is FQGNSA. This CDR3 has 16 amino acids. The germline V and J ends were trimmed by 0 bases and 3 bases, with 15 bases remaining between them. CDR3 loop: CASSLALPGPVYEQYF. The CDR3 nucleotides read TGTGCCAGCAGCTTAGCCTTACCGGGTCCTGTCTACGAGCAGTACTTC.

At least ten counts were recorded for this clonotype. The chain is built from TRBV20-1 and TRBJ2-2; 9 nucleotides agree with TRBD2. Germline V CDR1 and CDR2: DFQATT, SNEGSKA (reference sequence). The CDR3 totals 13 residues. Unmatched junction bases numbered 4, after V lost 5 bases and J lost 6 bases. The CDR3 nucleotides are TGCAGTGCTCCGCTAGCGGGACCCGGGGAGCTGTTTTTT. It yields the protein CSAPLAGPGELFF.

A single count supports this clonotype. The V and J genes are TRBV7-9 and TRBJ2-6, with a weak D call TRBD1 (5 bases). Deletions cut 1 base from V and 3 bases from J, with 13 bases between. CDR3 length: 17 amino acids. Germline-derived CDR1 and CDR2 are SEHNR and FQNEAQ (reference sequence). Written as DNA, the CDR3 is TGTGCCAGCAGCTTAGGTCAGGGTTTGCATGGGGCCAACGTCCTGACTTTC. Residues: CASSLGQGLHGANVLTF.

The table lists this clonotype with many counts. The chain carries TRBV12-5 and TRBJ2-7; 9 nucleotides match TRBD2. V trimming: 0 bases; J trimming: 2 bases; junction bases outside the gene matches: 5. The CDR3 spans 16 residues. The germline gives CDR1 LGHNT, CDR2 FRNRAP. CDR3 nucleotides: TGTGCTAGTGGTTTGGTTCGACTAGCGGAGGCCTACGAGCAGTACTTC. Residues: CASGLVRLAEAYEQYF.

This clonotype was detected ten times or more. The V and J genes are TRBV3-1 and TRBJ2-5, with 9 positions matching TRBD1. Losses at the gene ends were 3 bases for V and 5 bases for J; bases not matched to a gene: 7. This CDR3 contains 15 residues. The germline V gene encodes CDR1 LGHDT and CDR2 YNNKEL (reference sequence). The CDR3 loop reads CASSHPTGGGETQYF. Here the CDR3 DNA reads TGTGCCAGCAGCCACCCGACAGGGGGTGGGGAGACCCAGTACTTC.

This clonotype was counted only a few times. V is TRBV5-1 and J is TRBJ2-5, with TRBD1 identical over 8 bases. Germline V gene lookup returns CDR1 SGHRS and CDR2 YFSETQ. V lost 4 bases, J lost 3 bases, and 5 bases stayed unmatched. The CDR3 covers 14 residues. For the CDR3, the DNA is TGCGCCAGCAGCGCCATGACAGGGGAAGAGACCCAGTACTTC. This sequence encodes CASSAMTGEETQYF.

This clonotype was seen many times. The chain couples TRBV3-1 to TRBJ2-7; D call uncertain. The length of the CDR3 is 15 residues. Germline lookup yields CDR1 LGHDT and CDR2 YNNKEL (reference sequence). The V end lost 5 bases, the J end lost 0 bases, and 14 bases lay between the germline ends. The CDR3 nucleotides read TGTGCCAGCAGCAAGGTAGGGCCCCGCTCCTACGAGCAGTACTTC. Residues: CASSKVGPRSYEQYF.

This clonotype has a count of ten or more. The rearrangement joins TRBV18 to TRBJ2-5; TRBD1 might be the D (5 bases). The germline gives CDR1 KGHSH, CDR2 LQKENI. The germline V and J ends were trimmed by 5 bases and 4 bases, with 8 bases remaining between them. This CDR3 contains 12 residues. As DNA, the CDR3 is TGTGCCAGCTCAGACAGAAGAGAGACCCAGTACTTC. Translating gives CASSDRRETQYF.

The V and J genes are TRBV12-3 or TRBV12-4 and TRBJ1-2, with 7 bases fitting TRBD1. The trim removed 4 bases at V and 4 bases at J, leaving 18 bases unmatched. The CDR3 length is 18 residues. CDR3 in amino acids: CASSSTPGQGEQSYGYTF. The CDR3 DNA reads TGTGCCAGCAGTTCCACCCCAGGGCAGGGGGAACAATCCTATGGCTACACCTTC.

This clonotype was observed a few times. This likely stems from a read error, as it lies one base from a far larger clone. The chain recombines TRBV7-2 with TRBJ2-5, with unresolved D. The V and J ends lost 5 bases and 11 bases respectively, with 21 bases between them. The CDR3 covers 14 residues. Per the germline V gene, CDR1 is SGHTA and CDR2 is FQGNSA. CDR3 coding DNA: TGTGCCAGCAGCCGCGGCGGTTCTTACAATGAGCAGTACTTC. Translated, it gives CASSRGGSYNEQYF.

This clonotype was counted ten times or more. The chain joins TRBV5-1 to TRBJ2-2, with TRBD2 matching 8 bases. The CDR3 is 21 amino acids. V was clipped by 6 bases and J by 4 bases; unmatched bases: 26. Germline V lookup: CDR1 SGHRS, CDR2 YFSETQ. CDR3 coding DNA: TGCGCCAGCACCGTTTTACCCCGCCTCCGGACTAGCTTACTTGCCACCGGGGAGCTGTTTTTT. Translating it yields CASTVLPRLRTSLLATGELFF. The full variable domain, in which reference TRBV5-1 and TRBJ2-2 provide the parts outside the CDR3, is KAGVTQTPRYLIKTRGQQVTLSCSPISGHRSVSWYQQTPGQGLQFLFEYFSETQRNKGNFPGRFSGRQFSNSRSEMNVSTLELGDSALYLCASTVLPRLRTSLLATGELFFGEGSRLTVL.

In its sample, this clonotype was seen a few times. The chain has TRBV6-2 or TRBV6-3 and TRBJ2-1, with a tentative D call TRBD2 (5 bases). The CDR3 sequence is 15 residues long. The V gene's germline CDR1 is MNHEY and CDR2 SVGEGT. V was trimmed by 2 bases and J by 6 bases, leaving 14 bases between them. The CDR3 nucleotides are TGTGCCAGCAGTTACACGAGGCTAGCTCTCAATGAGCAGTTCTTC. Translating gives CASSYTRLALNEQFF.

This chain uses TRBV5-1 with TRBJ2-6, with D perhaps given as TRBD1 or TRBD2 (5 bases each). Between the trimmed V and J ends, which lost 3 bases and 0 bases, there was a span of 19 bases. CDR3 length equals 19 residues. Germline assignment: CDR1 SGHRS and CDR2 YFSETQ. The CDR3 sequence is CASSSTGTVSDSGANVLTF. The CDR3 nucleotides are TGCGCCAGCAGCTCGACCGGGACGGTGAGTGACTCTGGGGCCAACGTCCTGACTTTC. The full variable domain, in which reference TRBV5-1 and TRBJ2-6 provide the parts outside the CDR3, is KAGVTQTPRYLIKTRGQQVTLSCSPISGHRSVSWYQQTPGQGLQFLFEYFSETQRNKGNFPGRFSGRQFSNSRSEMNVSTLELGDSALYLCASSSTGTVSDSGANVLTFGAGSRLTVL.